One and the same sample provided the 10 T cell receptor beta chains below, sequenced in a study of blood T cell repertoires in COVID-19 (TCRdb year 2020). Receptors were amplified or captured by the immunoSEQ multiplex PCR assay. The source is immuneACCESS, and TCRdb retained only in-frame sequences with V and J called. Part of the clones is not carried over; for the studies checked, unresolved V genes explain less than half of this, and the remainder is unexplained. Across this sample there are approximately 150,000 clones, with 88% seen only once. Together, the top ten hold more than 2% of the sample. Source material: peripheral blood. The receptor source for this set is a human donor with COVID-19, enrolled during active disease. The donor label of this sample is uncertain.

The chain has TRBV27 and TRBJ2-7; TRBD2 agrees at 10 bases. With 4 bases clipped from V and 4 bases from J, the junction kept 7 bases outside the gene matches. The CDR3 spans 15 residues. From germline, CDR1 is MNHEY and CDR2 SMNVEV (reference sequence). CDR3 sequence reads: CASSSHLAGEYEQYF. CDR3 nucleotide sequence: TGTGCCAGCAGTTCCCATCTAGCGGGAGAGTACGAGCAGTACTTC.

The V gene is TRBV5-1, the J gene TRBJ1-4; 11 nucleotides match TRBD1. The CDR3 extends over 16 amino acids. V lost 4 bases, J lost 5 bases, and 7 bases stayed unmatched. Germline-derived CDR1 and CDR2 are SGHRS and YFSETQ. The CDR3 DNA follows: TGCGCCAGCAGCCCCGCCGGGACAGGGGGAAATGAAAAACTGTTTTTT. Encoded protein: CASSPAGTGGNEKLFF. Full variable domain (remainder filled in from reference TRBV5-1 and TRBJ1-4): KAGVTQTPRYLIKTRGQQVTLSCSPISGHRSVSWYQQTPGQGLQFLFEYFSETQRNKGNFPGRFSGRQFSNSRSEMNVSTLELGDSALYLCASSPAGTGGNEKLFFGSGTQLSVL.

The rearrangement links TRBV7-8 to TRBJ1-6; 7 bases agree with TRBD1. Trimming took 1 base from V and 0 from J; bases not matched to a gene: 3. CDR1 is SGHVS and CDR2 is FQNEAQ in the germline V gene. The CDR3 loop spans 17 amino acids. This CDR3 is CASSLESGGSYNSPLHF. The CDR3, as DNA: TGTGCCAGCAGCTTAGAATCAGGGGGCTCCTATAATTCACCCCTCCACTTT.

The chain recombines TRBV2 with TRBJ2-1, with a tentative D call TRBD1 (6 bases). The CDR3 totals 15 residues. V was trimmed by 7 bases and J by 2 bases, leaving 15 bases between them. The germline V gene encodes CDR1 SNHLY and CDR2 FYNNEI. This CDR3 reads CASIIQGAAYNEQFF. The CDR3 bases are TGTGCCAGCATAATACAGGGCGCGGCCTACAATGAGCAGTTCTTC.

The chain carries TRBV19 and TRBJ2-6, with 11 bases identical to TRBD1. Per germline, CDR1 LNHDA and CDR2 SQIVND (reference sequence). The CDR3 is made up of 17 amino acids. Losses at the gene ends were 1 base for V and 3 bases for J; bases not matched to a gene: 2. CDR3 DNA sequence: TGTGCCAGTAGTATAGGGACAGGGGGCTATGGGGCCAACGTCCTGACTTTC. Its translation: CASSIGTGGYGANVLTF.

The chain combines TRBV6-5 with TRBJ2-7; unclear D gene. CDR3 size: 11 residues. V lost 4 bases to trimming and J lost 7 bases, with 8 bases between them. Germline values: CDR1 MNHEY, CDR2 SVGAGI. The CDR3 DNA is TGTGCCAGCAGTTTTAGTACGGAGCAGTACTTC. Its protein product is CASSFSTEQYF.

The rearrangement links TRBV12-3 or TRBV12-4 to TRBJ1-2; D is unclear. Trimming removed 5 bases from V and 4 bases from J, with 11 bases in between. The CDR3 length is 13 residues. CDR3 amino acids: CASSPTRFYGYTF. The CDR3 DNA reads TGTGCCAGCAGTCCGACGAGGTTCTATGGCTACACCTTC.

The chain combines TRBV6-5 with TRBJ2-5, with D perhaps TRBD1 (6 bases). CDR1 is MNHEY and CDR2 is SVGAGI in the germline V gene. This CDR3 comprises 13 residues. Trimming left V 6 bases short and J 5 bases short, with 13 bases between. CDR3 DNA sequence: TGTGCCAGCAGCGACGGACAGCTCGAGACCCAGTACTTC. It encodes CASSDGQLETQYF.

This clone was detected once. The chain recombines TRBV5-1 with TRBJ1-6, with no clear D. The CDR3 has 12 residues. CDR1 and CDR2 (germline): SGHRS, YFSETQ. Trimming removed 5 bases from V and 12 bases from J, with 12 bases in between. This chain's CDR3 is CASRPDSGPLHF. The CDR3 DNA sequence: TGCGCCAGCAGACCGGACTCGGGACCCCTCCACTTT.

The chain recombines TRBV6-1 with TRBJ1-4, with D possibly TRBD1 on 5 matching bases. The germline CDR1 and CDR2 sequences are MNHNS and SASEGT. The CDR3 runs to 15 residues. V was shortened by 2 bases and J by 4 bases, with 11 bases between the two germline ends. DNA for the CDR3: TGTGCCAGCAGTGAACTGGGGCAGATTAATGAAAAACTGTTTTTT. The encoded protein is CASSELGQINEKLFF.